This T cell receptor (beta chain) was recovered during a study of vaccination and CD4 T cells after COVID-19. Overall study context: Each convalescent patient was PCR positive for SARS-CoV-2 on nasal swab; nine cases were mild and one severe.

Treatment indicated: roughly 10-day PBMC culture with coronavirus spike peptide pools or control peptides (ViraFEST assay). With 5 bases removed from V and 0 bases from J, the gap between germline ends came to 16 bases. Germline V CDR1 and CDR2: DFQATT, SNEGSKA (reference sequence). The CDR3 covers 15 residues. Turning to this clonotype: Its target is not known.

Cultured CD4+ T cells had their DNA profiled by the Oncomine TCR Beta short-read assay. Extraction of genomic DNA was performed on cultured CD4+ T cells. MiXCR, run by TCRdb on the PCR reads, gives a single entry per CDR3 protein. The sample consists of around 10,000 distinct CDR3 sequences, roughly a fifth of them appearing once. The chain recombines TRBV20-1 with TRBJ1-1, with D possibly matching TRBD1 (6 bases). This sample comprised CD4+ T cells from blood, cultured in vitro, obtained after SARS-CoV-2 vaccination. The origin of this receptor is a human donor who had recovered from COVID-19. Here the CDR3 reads CSAQTSGQMNTEAFF. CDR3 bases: TGCAGTGCTCAGACCTCTGGACAGATGAACACTGAAGCTTTCTTT.